The T cell receptor (beta chain) under discussion was sequenced for a study of glioma-infiltrating T cells. Details on this clonotype: No antigen is known for it.

Study-level points and caveats: Tissue-blood divergence was below expectation in non-neoplastic patients, above in gliomas. Very few CDR3 sequences were shared between tissue and blood.

TCR alpha and beta CDR3 regions were amplified from RNA using iRepertoire nested multiplex PCR. MiXCR, applied by TCRdb to the multiplex PCR reads, yields one record per CDR3 protein. The sample has more than 110,000 distinct CDR3 sequences; roughly two fifths are singletons. The CDR3 runs 16 residues. V lost 3 bases and J lost 0, with 12 bases in between. Per the germline V gene, CDR1 is LNHDA and CDR2 is SQIVND (reference sequence). This receptor was taken from a human donor with low-grade glioma or glioblastoma, undergoing nonglioma brain surgery, or in good health (not recorded which). The sample consisted of glioma tissue, nonneoplastic brain tissue, or PBMCs (not recorded which). This rearrangement joins TRBV19 to TRBJ1-3, with D maybe TRBD1 (6 bases). The CDR3 is CASSIRGHNSGNTIYF. CDR3 nucleotides: TGTGCCAGTAGTATCCGGGGACACAACTCTGGAAACACCATATATTTT.